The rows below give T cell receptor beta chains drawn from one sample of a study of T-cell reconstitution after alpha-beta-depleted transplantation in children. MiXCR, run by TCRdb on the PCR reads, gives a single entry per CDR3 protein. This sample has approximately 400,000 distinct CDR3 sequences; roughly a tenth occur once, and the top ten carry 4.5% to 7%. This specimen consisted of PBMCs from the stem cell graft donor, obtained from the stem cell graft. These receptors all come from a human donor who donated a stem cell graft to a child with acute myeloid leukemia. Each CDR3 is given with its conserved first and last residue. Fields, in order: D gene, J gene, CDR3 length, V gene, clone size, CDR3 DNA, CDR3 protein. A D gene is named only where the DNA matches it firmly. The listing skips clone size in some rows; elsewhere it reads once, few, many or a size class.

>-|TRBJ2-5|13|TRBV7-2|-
TGTGCCAGCAGCTTACCGCAGCTGGAGACCCAGTACTTC
CASSLPQLETQYF
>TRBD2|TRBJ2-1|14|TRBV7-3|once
TGTGCCAGCGGATATAGCGGGGGGGTCAATGAGCAGTTCTTC
CASGYSGGVNEQFF
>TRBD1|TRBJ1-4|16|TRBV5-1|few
TGCGCCAGCAGCTTGGAATCGGACAGGGCCCATGAAAAACTGTTTTTT
CASSLESDRAHEKLFF
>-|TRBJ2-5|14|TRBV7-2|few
TGTGCCAGCAGCCCCCAGACAGGCGGGGAGACCCAGTACTTC
CASSPQTGGETQYF
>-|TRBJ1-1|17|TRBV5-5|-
TGTGCCAGCAGCGTACTGGTCCCAACGAAATGGAACACTGAAGCTTTCTTT
CASSVLVPTKWNTEAFF
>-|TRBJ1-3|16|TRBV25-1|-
TGTGCCAGCAGGGGACCCGGACGGTACTCTGGAAACACCATATATTTT
CASRGPGRYSGNTIYF
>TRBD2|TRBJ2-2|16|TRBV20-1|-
TGCAGTGCTAGAGATACTAGCGGGGTGAACACCGGGGAGCTGTTTTTT
CSARDTSGVNTGELFF
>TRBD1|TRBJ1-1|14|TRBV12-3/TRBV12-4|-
TGTGCCAGCAGGTCACAGGGGAAGTTTACTGAAGCTTTCTTT
CASRSQGKFTEAFF
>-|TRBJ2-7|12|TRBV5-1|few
TGCGCCAGCAGCTTGTCCGGTGGCGAGCAGTACTTC
CASSLSGGEQYF
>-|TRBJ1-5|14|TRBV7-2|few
TGTGCCAGCAGCCTCACAGGGTACCATCAGCCCCAGCATTTT
CASSLTGYHQPQHF
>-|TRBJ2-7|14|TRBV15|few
TGTGCCACCAGCAGAGATAAGGTGGGCTACGAGCAGTACTTC
CATSRDKVGYEQYF
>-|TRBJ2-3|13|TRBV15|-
TGTGCCACCAGCTTCAGCGGGCCAGATACGCAGTATTTT
CATSFSGPDTQYF
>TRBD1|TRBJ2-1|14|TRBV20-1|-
TGCAGTGCTAGCCCCGGACAGACAGGGGATGAGCAGTTCTTC
CSASPGQTGDEQFF
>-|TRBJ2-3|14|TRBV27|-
TGTGCCAGCAGTTTAGGATGGGGATTGGATACGCAGTATTTT
CASSLGWGLDTQYF
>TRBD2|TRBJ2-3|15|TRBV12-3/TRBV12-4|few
TGTGCCAGCAGTCCTAGCGGGAGGAGCACAGATACGCAGTATTTT
CASSPSGRSTDTQYF
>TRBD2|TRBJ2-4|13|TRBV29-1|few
TGCAGCGTTGGCGAAGCGGGAGAGAGTGGTCAGTACTTC
CSVGEAGESGQYF
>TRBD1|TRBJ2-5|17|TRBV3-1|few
TGTGCCAGCAGCCAAGACTACAGGGGTCTCGGCCAAGAGACCCAGTACTTC
CASSQDYRGLGQETQYF
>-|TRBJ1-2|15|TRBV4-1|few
TGCGCCAGCAGCCAAGTGCGGGGTTCAAACTATGGCTACACCTTC
CASSQVRGSNYGYTF
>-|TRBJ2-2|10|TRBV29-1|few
TGCAGCGTTTTCACCGGGGAGCTGTTTTTT
CSVFTGELFF
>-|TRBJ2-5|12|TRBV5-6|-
TGTGCCAGCAGCCTCGTCCCCGGTCCAGAGTACTTC
CASSLVPGPEYF
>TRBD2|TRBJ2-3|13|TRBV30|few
TGTGCCTCGGGGGGAGCGGCCGGAGATACGCAGTATTTT
CASGGAAGDTQYF
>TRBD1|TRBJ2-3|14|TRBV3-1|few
TGTGCCAGCAGCCAAGCGACAGGGGCAGATACGCAGTATTTT
CASSQATGADTQYF